This T cell receptor beta chain was recorded in a study of blood T cell repertoires in COVID-19. As for the study in general: Material from acute and convalescent COVID-19 was sourced from the United States, Italy and Spain.

In the source study's methods: Reference gene primer amplification gave nucleated cell count estimates. Here immunoSEQ multiplex PCR was the method, and the copy in TCRdb shows in-frame clones only, minus some. V and J calls and clone size come straight from that table; D and trimming were deduced from the DNA. Of approximately 170,000 clones detected, around 82% appear once; the ten largest clones hold approximately 11%. Per germline, CDR1 SGHRS and CDR2 YFSETQ. Trimming removed 1 base from V and 10 bases from J, with 15 bases in between. CDR3 length: 15 amino acids. The receptor was isolated from a man in his fifties or sixties with active or convalescent COVID-19. The source material was peripheral blood. The chain recombines TRBV5-1 with TRBJ1-6; D not certain. The CDR3 DNA sequence: TGCGCCAGCAGCTTGTCGATGGCATTAAGATCACCCCTCCACTTT. Its protein is CASSLSMALRSPLHF.